This T cell receptor beta chain originates from a study of control samples from healthy donors and cancer patients. The assay was immunoSEQ multiplex PCR, and TCRdb's table has in-frame clones only and misses some. The sample includes approximately 130,000 clones, about 90% seen only once; the top ten take about 2.7%. V shed 7 bases, J shed 2 bases, and the junction held 7 bases outside the gene matches. The germline gives CDR1 SNHLY, CDR2 FYNNEI. The CDR3 is 15 amino acids. The chain is built from TRBV2 and TRBJ1-2; 10 bases map to TRBD1. The sequenced sample was blood. The sequence was obtained from a man in his sixties in good health. The CDR3 reads CASTLGQGTNYGYTF. The DNA for the CDR3 is TGTGCCAGCACCTTGGGACAGGGGACAAACTATGGCTACACCTTC.